This entry lists 9 T cell receptor beta chains sequenced from one sample in a study of T cells in Graves' hyperthyroidism and ophthalmopathy. Amplification yielded TCR beta CDR3 regions, with RNA transcripts as the source. When the TCR CDR3 underwent first-round RT-PCR, the HTBI primer set was used. TCRdb passed the multiplex PCR reads through MiXCR, listing each CDR3 protein once. The repertoire holds 500,000 to 750,000 distinct CDR3 sequences, under 60% seen once, with around 7.7% in the top ten. Sequencing was carried out using peripheral blood or thyroid tissue (not recorded which). These receptors were obtained from a woman younger than 30 with Graves' hyperthyroidism.

The rearrangement joins TRBV6-5 to TRBJ2-7, with 8 nucleotides matching TRBD1. Germline V lookup: CDR1 MNHEY, CDR2 SVGAGI. The CDR3 is 14 residues long. With 6 bases clipped from V and 5 bases from J, the junction kept 9 bases outside the gene matches. CDR3 bases: TGTGCCAGCAGGTCCGACAGGGGAAGCGACGAGCAGTACTTC. This codes for CASRSDRGSDEQYF.

This chain connects TRBV10-1 to TRBJ2-7; D unclear. This CDR3 has 15 residues. V shed 2 bases and J shed 5 bases, with 16 bases lying between them. From germline, CDR1 is WNHNN and CDR2 SYGVQD (reference sequence). The DNA of the CDR3 is TGCGCCAGCAGTGAGGACCCCGCAGTTTCGGACGAGCAGTACTTC. The encoded protein is CASSEDPAVSDEQYF.

V gene TRBV20-1 combines with J gene TRBJ2-3; 12 bases fit TRBD2. The germline gives CDR1 DFQATT, CDR2 SNEGSKA (reference sequence). The CDR3 consists of 14 residues. Trimming at V came to 6 bases and at J to 6 bases, leaving 7 bases not matched to a gene. CDR3 amino acids: CSARLAGVWDTQYF. Here the CDR3 DNA reads TGCAGTGCCAGACTAGCGGGAGTTTGGGATACGCAGTATTTT.

This clonotype occurred many times. The chain uses TRBV5-6 and TRBJ2-7, with unresolved D. The germline V and J ends were trimmed by 0 bases and 6 bases, with 7 bases remaining between them. This CDR3 contains 12 residues. Germline V gene data show CDR1 as SGHDT and CDR2 as YYEEEE. In DNA form, the CDR3 reads TGTGCCAGCAGCTTGGGCTGGGCCGAGCAGTACTTC. Amino acid sequence: CASSLGWAEQYF.

Regarding this clonotype: Being one base from a much bigger clone, this may be a read error. The chain uses TRBV5-5 and TRBJ1-3; D is ambiguous. Germline V gene lookup returns CDR1 SGHKS and CDR2 YYEKEE (reference sequence). This CDR3 spans 13 amino acids. The CDR3 sequence is CACRGYSGNTIYF. CDR3 nucleotide sequence: TGTGCCTGCAGAGGATACTCTGGAAACACCATATATTTT.

The sample holds one count of this clonotype. The rearrangement links TRBV19 to TRBJ2-5; possible D gene TRBD2, 5 bases. The CDR3 has 15 residues. The V gene's germline CDR1 is LNHDA and CDR2 SQIVND (reference sequence). V lost 1 base and J 10 bases, leaving 19 bases between the germline ends. This CDR3 reads CASSIGEGTLSIQYF. As DNA, the CDR3 is TGTGCCAGTAGTATAGGAGAGGGAACGTTGTCGATCCAGTACTTC. Together with reference TRBV19 and TRBJ2-5, the CDR3 gives the full variable domain: DGGITQSPKYLFRKEGQNVTLSCEQNLNHDAMYWYRQDPGQGLRLIYYSQIVNDFQKGDIAEGYSVSREKKESFPLTVTSAQKNPTAFYLCASSIGEGTLSIQYFGPGTRLLVL.

The chain is built from TRBV20-1 and TRBJ2-4, with TRBD2 matching over 8 bases. The ends lost 1 base at V and 5 bases at J; junction bases unmatched: 7. Germline values: CDR1 DFQATT, CDR2 SNEGSKA (reference sequence). This CDR3 has 15 amino acids. The CDR3 protein is CSARVLAGGENIQYF. The CDR3 bases are TGCAGTGCTAGAGTTTTGGCGGGAGGCGAAAACATTCAGTACTTC.

This clonotype has at least ten counts. The rearrangement links TRBV9 to TRBJ1-4; D not certain. Per germline, CDR1 SGDLS and CDR2 YYNGEE. Trimming left V 0 bases short and J 8 bases short, with 8 bases between. This CDR3 has 13 residues. DNA for the CDR3: TGTGCCAGCAGCGTAGGCCGGACCGAAAAACTGTTTTTT. It is translated as CASSVGRTEKLFF. The full variable domain, completed using reference TRBV9 and TRBJ1-4, is DSGVTQTPKHLITATGQRVTLRCSPRSGDLSVYWYQQSLDQGLQFLIQYYNGEERAKGNILERFSAQQFPDLHSELNLSSLELGDSALYFCASSVGRTEKLFFGSGTQLSVL.

V usage is TRBV11-2 and J usage is TRBJ2-3, with 7 positions matching TRBD1. Germline CDR1 is SGHAT and CDR2 is FQNNGV. The V and J ends lost 11 bases and 4 bases, in that order; junction bases with no gene match: 6. The CDR3 loop spans 12 amino acids. This CDR3 is CAGSGGSDTQYF. CDR3 DNA: TGTGCCGGCTCAGGGGGTTCAGATACGCAGTATTTT.